The clone carrying this T cell receptor (beta chain) was seen more than once but under ten times. Its specificity is unknown. These data are taken from a study of identical twins. CDR1 and CDR2 from the germline V gene are LGHNA and YSLEER. V lost 4 bases to trimming and J lost 4 bases; unmatched junction nucleotides: 16. This CDR3 has 19 residues. The study, taken as a whole, reports: Excess sharing by twins proved weaker in beta out-of-frame sequences. Insertions ran lower in abundant cord blood beta clonotypes, though not in memory repertoires.

TCRdb reprocessed the 5' RACE reads via MiXCR and lists one record per CDR3 protein. The table lists about 730,000 distinct CDR3 sequences, about 20% of them singletons, with over 4% in the top ten. This sample was also put to use in a study of T cells expressing NK-cell markers. Per that study: All TCR beta repertoires analysed originated from sorted CD3+CD56+NKG2C+, CD3+CD56+NKG2C- and CD3+CD56-NKG2C+ T cells.

The chain is built from TRBV4-3 and TRBJ2-1; 10 nucleotides line up with TRBD2. The clonotype originates from a woman between 18 and 29 years old in good health. The sequenced sample consisted of PBMCs. CDR3 sequence (DNA): TGCGCCAGCAGCCGAGAAGTAAGCGGGAGGGCAAACATATACAATGAGCAGTTCTTC. Amino acids: CASSREVSGRANIYNEQFF.